Listed below are T cell receptor beta chains from one sample, sequenced in a study of cytomegalovirus exposure and HLA in healthy donors. Some clones are missing from TCRdb's copy, which holds only in-frame ones; the method was immunoSEQ multiplex PCR. The sample holds 90,000 to 150,000 clones, 75% to 90% seen once. The sequencing sample was made of PBMCs. These receptor sequences come from a man between 18 and 35 years old in good health and CMV-seropositive. Each CDR3 is given with its conserved first and last residue. Each record gives: clone size, V gene, CDR3 length, D gene, J gene, CDR3 protein, CDR3 DNA. D genes are given only for firm matches. Clone size is not always given. Where it is, it says once, few, many or a class for expanded clones.

size: NA
V: TRBV5-6
length: 12
D: TRBD1
J: TRBJ1-2
CDR3: CASGTGDYGYTF
DNA: TGTGCCAGCGGCACAGGGGACTATGGCTACACCTTC

size: NA
V: TRBV4-2
length: 17
D: TRBD2
J: TRBJ2-5
CDR3: CASSPLAAGGLGETQYF
DNA: TGTGCCAGCAGCCCCCTGGCAGCGGGGGGGCTAGGAGAGACCCAGTACTTC

size: NA
V: TRBV2
length: 13
D: NA
J: TRBJ2-2
CDR3: CAGEETTTGELFF
DNA: TGTGCCGGGGAGGAGACCACAACCGGGGAGCTGTTTTTT

size: many
V: TRBV5-4
length: 14
D: TRBD1
J: TRBJ1-2
CDR3: CASSLIRDSESYTF
DNA: TGTGCCAGCAGCTTGATTCGGGACAGTGAGTCTTACACCTTC

size: NA
V: TRBV7-2
length: 15
D: NA
J: TRBJ2-5
CDR3: CASSLAGRLKETQYF
DNA: TGTGCCAGCAGCTTAGCGGGGCGTCTTAAGGAGACCCAGTACTTC

size: NA
V: TRBV5-1
length: 15
D: NA
J: TRBJ1-1
CDR3: CASSPRVGGDTEAFF
DNA: TGCGCCAGCAGCCCCAGGGTAGGAGGGGACACTGAAGCTTTCTTT

size: NA
V: TRBV7-9
length: 14
D: TRBD2
J: TRBJ2-7
CDR3: CASSKTSGGREQYF
DNA: TGTGCCAGCAGCAAGACTAGCGGGGGGAGGGAGCAGTACTTC

size: NA
V: TRBV6-5
length: 16
D: NA
J: TRBJ1-1
CDR3: CASSYVGGTMNTEAFF
DNA: TGTGCCAGCAGTTACGTGGGGGGAACTATGAACACTGAAGCTTTCTTT

size: NA
V: TRBV2
length: 14
D: TRBD1
J: TRBJ1-2
CDR3: CASSGDRGNYGYTF
DNA: TGTGCCAGCAGTGGGGACAGGGGTAACTATGGCTACACCTTC

size: NA
V: TRBV10-3
length: 14
D: NA
J: TRBJ2-5
CDR3: CAISDVGRQETQYF
DNA: TGTGCCATCAGTGACGTGGGGCGCCAAGAGACCCAGTACTTC

size: NA
V: TRBV7-8
length: 18
D: TRBD1
J: TRBJ1-2
CDR3: CASALSVGTGRSSYGYTF
DNA: TGTGCCAGCGCATTATCAGTTGGGACAGGGAGAAGTAGCTATGGCTACACCTTC

size: NA
V: TRBV7-9
length: 14
D: NA
J: TRBJ1-1
CDR3: CASRYVDIYTEAFF
DNA: TGTGCCAGCAGATACGTGGACATATACACTGAAGCTTTCTTT

size: NA
V: TRBV5-1
length: 15
D: NA
J: TRBJ1-4
CDR3: CASSLQGVTNEKLFF
DNA: TGCGCCAGCAGCTTGCAAGGGGTAACTAATGAAAAACTGTTTTTT

size: NA
V: TRBV6-4
length: 14
D: NA
J: TRBJ1-6
CDR3: CASSDFSRGSPLHF
DNA: TGTGCCAGCAGTGACTTTAGCAGGGGTTCACCCCTCCACTTT

size: NA
V: TRBV6-1
length: 16
D: NA
J: TRBJ1-5
CDR3: CASSEGAAYSNQPQHF
DNA: TGTGCCAGCAGTGAAGGGGCAGCTTATAGCAATCAGCCCCAGCATTTT

size: NA
V: TRBV19
length: 14
D: TRBD1
J: TRBJ1-5
CDR3: CATGGGQVFQPQHF
DNA: TGTGCCACCGGGGGAGGACAGGTCTTTCAGCCCCAGCATTTT

size: NA
V: TRBV4-1
length: 15
D: TRBD2
J: TRBJ2-2
CDR3: CASSPRGAATGELFF
DNA: TGCGCCAGCAGCCCGCGGGGGGCCGCCACCGGGGAGCTGTTTTTT

size: NA
V: TRBV2
length: 16
D: NA
J: TRBJ1-1
CDR3: CASSDLGEGGGTEAFF
DNA: TGTGCCAGCAGTGATTTAGGAGAGGGAGGTGGCACTGAAGCTTTCTTT

size: NA
V: TRBV7-9
length: 15
D: NA
J: TRBJ2-5
CDR3: CASSPLASLGETQYF
DNA: TGTGCCAGCAGCCCTCTGGCTAGTCTTGGGGAGACCCAGTACTTC

size: NA
V: TRBV11-2
length: 14
D: TRBD2
J: TRBJ2-7
CDR3: CASSYSGGAYEQYF
DNA: TGTGCCAGCAGCTATAGCGGGGGGGCTTACGAGCAGTACTTC

size: NA
V: TRBV5-5
length: 15
D: TRBD2
J: TRBJ2-1
CDR3: CASSSGGSSYNEQFF
DNA: TGTGCCAGCAGCTCGGGGGGTAGCTCCTACAATGAGCAGTTCTTC

size: NA
V: TRBV5-4
length: 15
D: NA
J: TRBJ1-2
CDR3: CASSPPSGLDYGYTF
DNA: TGTGCCAGCAGCCCCCCCAGCGGGCTGGACTATGGCTACACCTTC

size: NA
V: TRBV6-1
length: 17
D: NA
J: TRBJ1-5
CDR3: CASSAQTGGMLNQPQHF
DNA: TGTGCCAGCAGTGCTCAGACAGGAGGAATGTTAAATCAGCCCCAGCATTTT